These T cell receptor beta chains were read from a single sample in a study of identical twins. TCRdb analysed the 5' RACE reads with MiXCR anew, one entry per CDR3 protein. The profile shows hundreds of thousands of distinct CDR3 sequences, about 12% of them singletons. A further study also used this sample, focusing on yellow fever vaccine responses in identical twins.

The source material was CD8+ T cells sorted from blood. The receptor source for this set is a woman between 18 and 30 years old in good health. The CDR3 runs from the conserved cysteine through the conserved F or W. The D gene is left open where the match is weak. The size of a clone is reported for some rows only, either as once, few or many, or as a class for expanded clones.

j_call	v_call	clone_size	d_call	cdr3_nt	cdr3_aa
TRBJ2-3	TRBV2	few	-	TGTGCCAGCGAGACGCTAGAGTCCCCAGATACGCAGTATTTT	CASETLESPDTQYF
TRBJ1-2	TRBV7-4	few	TRBD1	TGTGCCAGCAGCTTAGTCGGTGGGACAGTTCGAGTTCACTATGGCTACACCTTC	CASSLVGGTVRVHYGYTF
TRBJ2-4	TRBV7-9	-	-	TGTGCCAGCAGCCGTCCTCCACAGGGTAATGGGGACATTCAGTACTTC	CASSRPPQGNGDIQYF
TRBJ2-3	TRBV3-1	-	-	TGTGCCAGCAGCCAAGATCCAGCGACAGGGAGGTTCGATACGCAGTATTTT	CASSQDPATGRFDTQYF
TRBJ1-2	TRBV12-3/TRBV12-4	many	-	TGTGCCAGCAGTTTAGAATATTCCCCCCGAACTGGCTACACCTTC	CASSLEYSPRTGYTF
TRBJ2-3	TRBV29-1	few	TRBD1	TGCAGCGTTGAAAGGGACAGGGTCACAGATACGCAGTATTTT	CSVERDRVTDTQYF
TRBJ2-7	TRBV10-3	few	-	TGTGCCATCAGTGATTCGGTCCAGAAAAGCTACGAGCAGTACTTC	CAISDSVQKSYEQYF
TRBJ1-3	TRBV10-2	many	TRBD1	TGCGCCACCTTAGACAGGGCTGGAAACACCATATATTTT	CATLDRAGNTIYF
TRBJ2-7	TRBV27	few	-	TGTGCCAGTTGGGTTCTAGGGCCCGGGAGCGAGCAGTACTTC	CASWVLGPGSEQYF
TRBJ2-7	TRBV5-1	few	-	TGCGCCAGCAGCCTGACAGTCGCCTACGAGCAGTACTTC	CASSLTVAYEQYF
TRBJ1-5	TRBV6-2/TRBV6-3	many	TRBD1	TGTGCCAGCGAACCAGGGGGCGAACGCAATCAGCCCCAGCATTTT	CASEPGGERNQPQHF
TRBJ2-7	TRBV7-9	few	-	TGTGCCAGCAGCCTTGTTGGCGGTACCACCTACGAGCAGTACTTC	CASSLVGGTTYEQYF
TRBJ2-1	TRBV7-9	-	-	TGTGCCAGCAGCTCTCGACAGGAGGGGGACAATGAGCAGTTCTTC	CASSSRQEGDNEQFF
TRBJ2-6	TRBV15	-	-	TGTGCCACCAGCAGAGATCAACCTGGGGCCAACGTCCTGACTTTC	CATSRDQPGANVLTF
TRBJ2-6	TRBV11-1	-	TRBD1	TGTGCCAGCAGCTCGACTACAGGGGGCGGAATTTTGTACGGGGCCAACGTCCTGACTTTC	CASSSTTGGGILYGANVLTF
TRBJ2-3	TRBV27	-	TRBD2	TGTGCCAGCACCATAGCGGGCCGCACAGATACGCAGTATTTT	CASTIAGRTDTQYF
TRBJ2-7	TRBV6-5	-	TRBD2	TGTGCCAGCAGTTACGCAGGGAGGGCCGAGCAGTACTTC	CASSYAGRAEQYF
TRBJ2-1	TRBV27	-	TRBD2	TGTGCCAGCACCTGGTCGGCTAGCGGGAATGAGCAGTTCTTC	CASTWSASGNEQFF
TRBJ2-6	TRBV24-1	-	-	TGTGCCACCAGTGCTGCCAGGGTGTCTGGGGCCAACGTCCTGACTTTC	CATSAARVSGANVLTF
TRBJ2-3	TRBV6-2/TRBV6-3	-	TRBD2	TGTGCCAGCAAAAGCGGGGGCCTCGAGGCGGATACGCAGTATTTT	CASKSGGLEADTQYF
TRBJ2-2	TRBV4-1	-	-	TGCGCCAGCAGCTTTGGTGCGGACACCGGGGAGCTGTTTTTT	CASSFGADTGELFF
TRBJ2-7	TRBV3-1	once	TRBD2	TGTGCCAGCAGCGAAGGACTAGCGGGACACGCGCAGTACTTC	CASSEGLAGHAQYF
TRBJ2-3	TRBV27	few	TRBD2	TGTGCCAGCAGCCGACTAGCGGGAGGGCCCCCAGATACGCAGTATTTT	CASSRLAGGPPDTQYF
TRBJ2-2	TRBV27	-	TRBD1	TGTGCCAGCAGTCCTCGACAGGGGAACGGGGAGCTGTTTTTT	CASSPRQGNGELFF
TRBJ2-2	TRBV9	few	-	TGTGCCAGCAGCGTAGAGGGTGGAGTCGGGAAGAACACCGGGGAGCTGTTTTTT	CASSVEGGVGKNTGELFF
TRBJ2-7	TRBV2	few	-	TGTGCCAGCAGTGAAGCGGGGGGTGTGGACGAGCAGTACTTC	CASSEAGGVDEQYF
TRBJ1-6	TRBV14	few	-	TGTGCCAGCAGCCAGAGAGGTTGGAGCTCCTATAATTCACCCCTCCACTTT	CASSQRGWSSYNSPLHF
TRBJ2-3	TRBV6-5	-	TRBD1	TGTGCCAGCAGTTTCGGACAGGCCACAGATACGCAGTATTTT	CASSFGQATDTQYF
TRBJ2-1	TRBV24-1	many	-	TGTGCCACCAGCCCCTCCCTGCGGGGTGGTTTCTACAATGAGCAGTTCTTC	CATSPSLRGGFYNEQFF
TRBJ2-5	TRBV11-3	-	-	TGTGCCAGCAGCTTCACGTCCTATTCCCCTCAAGAGACCCAGTACTTC	CASSFTSYSPQETQYF
TRBJ2-1	TRBV15	-	TRBD1	TGTGCCACCCAGGCGGGGACAGGGAGACGGAATGAGCAGTTCTTC	CATQAGTGRRNEQFF
TRBJ2-2	TRBV24-1	few	-	TGTGCCACCAGTGATGCCCAATTGGGAGTGAACACCGGGGAGCTGTTTTTT	CATSDAQLGVNTGELFF
TRBJ2-5	TRBV20-1	many	TRBD1	TGCAGTGCTAGTTTGGACAGGATTCTGGAGACCCAGTACTTC	CSASLDRILETQYF
TRBJ2-7	TRBV5-1	many	-	TGCGCCAGCAGCCTGGAGGGTATCTCCTACGAGCAGTACTTC	CASSLEGISYEQYF
TRBJ2-7	TRBV14	-	-	TGTGCCAGCAGCCAAGGCCGGAGCCACGAGCAGTACTTC	CASSQGRSHEQYF
TRBJ2-2	TRBV19	few	-	TGTGCCAGTAATGAGGGGCTCAACACCGGGGAGCTGTTTTTT	CASNEGLNTGELFF
TRBJ2-2	TRBV4-1	-	TRBD2	TGCGCCAGCAGCCTGCCCGGGACTAGCGGGAGCCATAGTTACACCGGGGAGCTGTTTTTT	CASSLPGTSGSHSYTGELFF
TRBJ2-5	TRBV20-1	-	TRBD2	TGCAGTGCTAGAGATAAGACTAGCGGGGGGCGAGAGACCCAGTACTTC	CSARDKTSGGRETQYF
TRBJ1-5	TRBV2	once	-	TGTGCCAGCAGTGAATTTCCAGGGCTCAATCAGCCCCAGCATTTT	CASSEFPGLNQPQHF
TRBJ1-6	TRBV28	few	-	TGTGCCAGCAGTTTCCCGGGAGCACCCCTCCACTTT	CASSFPGAPLHF
TRBJ1-1	TRBV14	few	TRBD1	TGTGCCAGCAGCCAAGCGACAGGGGTTATGAACACTGAAGCTTTCTTT	CASSQATGVMNTEAFF
TRBJ1-2	TRBV6-5	-	-	TGTGCCAGCAGTTACTCTCCACGGGACATGCACTATGGCTACACCTTC	CASSYSPRDMHYGYTF
TRBJ2-7	TRBV20-1	-	-	TGCAGTGCTAGAGATCAAGACAACTCCTACGAGCAGTACTTC	CSARDQDNSYEQYF
TRBJ2-3	TRBV4-1	few	-	TGCGCCAGCAGCCAAGGGTCCACAAGCGGACCCACAGATACGCAGTATTTT	CASSQGSTSGPTDTQYF
TRBJ2-1	TRBV12-3/TRBV12-4	many	-	TGTGCCAGCAGCTTCGCCGGGGAGCAGTTCTTC	CASSFAGEQFF